Listed below are T cell receptor beta chains from one sample, sequenced in a study of cytomegalovirus exposure and HLA in healthy donors. Repertoires were generated with immunoSEQ multiplex PCR, while TCRdb's copy carries only in-frame clones and drops some. The sample has roughly 140,000 clones; roughly 78% are singletons. The sequenced material came from PBMCs. The receptors originated from a middle-aged man in good health and CMV-seropositive. CDR3s include the opening cysteine and the closing phenylalanine or tryptophan. The order of the fields is J gene, V gene, clone size, D gene, CDR3 protein, CDR3 DNA. D genes are given only for firm matches. Not every row has a clone size; where given, it reads once, few, many or a size class.

TRBJ1-1 | TRBV5-5 | - | TRBD1 | CASSEQGAPLSEAFF | TGTGCCAGCAGCGAACAGGGGGCCCCCTTGAGTGAAGCTTTCTTT
TRBJ2-7 | TRBV4-2 | - | TRBD2 | CASSPGLAGYEQYF | TGTGCCAGCAGCCCGGGACTAGCGGGCTACGAGCAGTACTTC
TRBJ2-1 | TRBV7-9 | once | TRBD2 | CASSSTGLADNEQFF | TGTGCCAGCAGCTCTACGGGACTAGCGGACAATGAGCAGTTCTTC
TRBJ1-2 | TRBV27 | - | TRBD1 | CASSGGTDYGYTF | TGTGCCAGCAGCGGAGGGACAGACTATGGCTACACCTTC
TRBJ1-2 | TRBV7-2 | - | - | CASSLDTGNYGYTF | TGTGCCAGCAGCTTAGATACAGGGAACTATGGCTACACCTTC
TRBJ1-1 | TRBV7-6 | - | TRBD1 | CASSARQGATEAFF | TGTGCCAGCAGCGCCCGACAGGGGGCCACTGAAGCTTTCTTT
TRBJ1-2 | TRBV6-5 | - | - | CASRPTGNYGYTF | TGTGCCAGCAGGCCTACAGGGAACTATGGCTACACCTTC
TRBJ2-7 | TRBV7-2 | - | TRBD2 | CASSSPPGRGRYEQYF | TGTGCCAGCAGCTCTCCTCCCGGGAGGGGCCGATACGAGCAGTACTTC
TRBJ2-3 | TRBV6-1 | - | - | CASSEVGRTDTQYF | TGTGCCAGCAGTGAAGTCGGGAGAACAGATACGCAGTATTTT
TRBJ1-5 | TRBV30 | once | - | CAWRRRGGNQPQHF | TGTGCCTGGAGGCGCAGGGGTGGCAATCAGCCCCAGCATTTT
TRBJ1-1 | TRBV18 | - | TRBD1 | CASSPSIGQGAAEAFF | TGTGCCAGCTCACCAAGTATAGGACAGGGGGCGGCTGAAGCTTTCTTT
TRBJ2-1 | TRBV10-1 | once | - | CASSESVRSAGRLNNEQFF | TGCGCCAGCAGTGAGTCGGTTCGTTCCGCGGGGAGATTAAACAATGAGCAGTTCTTC